One sample yielded the 2 T cell receptor beta chains listed below, sequenced in a study of breast tumors, draining lymph nodes, adjacent tissues. TCRdb reanalysed the multiplex PCR reads using MiXCR and keeps one entry per CDR3 protein. Here the sample spans approximately 180,000 distinct CDR3 sequences, 30% to 35% being singletons. The lymph nodes were axillary draining lymph nodes from breast cancer patients. Sample: axillary lymph node tissue. The receptors come from a female donor with breast cancer. Some clones in this sample may be carry-over from other donors' samples.

This clonotype was recorded at least ten times. The chain is built from TRBV7-8 and TRBJ2-7; D is ambiguous. CDR3 length: 14 residues. The V gene's germline CDR1 is SGHVS and CDR2 FQNEAQ. Between the trimmed V and J ends, which lost 1 base and 4 bases, there was a span of 11 bases. The CDR3 DNA reads TGTGCCAGCAGCTTAGGCAAGCTAGGGTACGAGCAGTACTTC. Protein sequence: CASSLGKLGYEQYF.

As concerns this clonotype: This may be a read error, as it is one base from a much larger clone. The V gene is TRBV5-5, the J gene TRBJ2-7; D could derive from TRBD1 or TRBD2 (5 bases each). V lost 4 bases to trimming and J lost 3 bases, with 14 bases between them. There are 14 residues in the CDR3. Germline V gives CDR1 SGHKS, CDR2 YYEKEE (reference sequence). The CDR3 nucleotides are TGTGCCAGCAGCACCCCGACAGCGGACTACGAGCAGTACTTC. Its protein product is CASSTPTADYEQYF.